These 4 T cell receptor beta chains were sequenced from one sample in a study of identical twins listed by TCRdb under 2016. The method behind the library was 5' RACE. Sequencing was performed on an Illumina HiSeq 2000. TCRdb's own reprocessing of the public reads used fastp at Q25 and MiXCR and kept productive beta chains. For every CDR3 protein sequence, its rows merge into one entry that carries the most common genes and DNA. Counted in this sample were some 570,000 distinct CDR3 sequences; about 20% of them appeared once. More than 0.4% of the sample is taken by the ten largest. These data were likewise used in another study, on yellow fever vaccine responses in identical twins.

Input material: CD4+ T cells sorted from blood. Receptors originate from a woman aged 18-29 years in good health.

This chain connects TRBV5-1 to TRBJ2-7; 7 bases are shared with TRBD1. CDR3 length: 14 amino acids. V dropped 5 bases and J dropped 5; count of bases not matched to a gene: 10. Looked up from germline, CDR1 is SGHRS and CDR2 is YFSETQ. Here the CDR3 DNA reads TGCGCCAGCAGAAGGGACAGAGATGTTGACGAGCAGTACTTC. Protein product: CASRRDRDVDEQYF.

The rearrangement joins TRBV28 to TRBJ2-1; 12 bases line up with TRBD2. The CDR3 runs 17 residues. Germline V gene lookup returns CDR1 MDHEN and CDR2 SYDVKM. V was clipped by 5 bases and J by 3 bases; unmatched bases: 8. DNA of the CDR3: TGTGCCAGCAGTCCGACTAGCGGGGGAGTATACTACAATGAGCAGTTCTTC. Amino acid sequence: CASSPTSGGVYYNEQFF.

V and J are TRBV6-1 and TRBJ2-7; TRBD1 aligns across 8 bases. Germline CDR1 is MNHNS and CDR2 is SASEGT. The CDR3 covers 19 residues. V gave up 3 bases and J gave up 1 base; unmatched junction bases: 17. The CDR3 DNA follows: TGTGCCAGCAGTGATGTCGGTCCGGGGGCCAGGACAGGGTCCTACGAGCAGTACGTC. Encoded protein: CASSDVGPGARTGSYEQYV.

The count of this clonotype is one. V is TRBV27 and J is TRBJ1-5, with 8 bases lining up with TRBD1. Germline-derived CDR1 and CDR2 are MNHEY and SMNVEV (reference sequence). The J segment lost 1 base and the V segment lost 2 bases, leaving 4 bases of the junction unmatched. This CDR3 has 16 residues. The CDR3 reads CASSLLWTGSNQPQHF. CDR3 nucleotide sequence: TGTGCCAGCAGTTTACTTTGGACAGGGAGCAATCAGCCCCAGCATTTT.